This is a list of T cell receptor beta chains from one sample in a study of T-cell reconstitution after alpha-beta-depleted transplantation in children. From the PCR reads, TCRdb called clonotypes with MiXCR, one entry per CDR3 protein. The sample shows about 440,000 distinct CDR3 sequences, 43% of them seen only once. This specimen was PBMCs, taken before TCRalphabeta/CD19-depleted stem cell transplant. The receptors were sampled from a girl aged 2 to 9 with aplastic anemia, due to receive a stem cell transplant. Both conserved end residues are part of each CDR3. The D gene is left open where the match is weak. The listing skips clone size in some rows; elsewhere it reads once, few, many or a size class.

v_gene	j_gene	abundance	d_gene	CDR3aa	CDR3nt
TRBV7-2	TRBJ1-3	.	.	CASSSYEDSGNTIYF	TGTGCCAGCAGCTCCTACGAGGACTCTGGAAACACCATATATTTT
TRBV29-1	TRBJ1-1	many	.	CSSPGLGKDTEAFF	TGCAGCTCTCCGGGCCTGGGAAAGGACACTGAAGCTTTCTTT
TRBV4-1	TRBJ2-3	.	.	CASSQDATRGADTQYF	TGCGCCAGCAGCCAAGACGCAACCCGGGGCGCAGATACGCAGTATTTT
TRBV12-3/TRBV12-4	TRBJ2-7	many	.	CASRPPGDYEQYF	TGTGCCAGCAGACCGCCTGGGGACTACGAGCAGTACTTC
TRBV18	TRBJ1-5	many	.	CASSPLRVDNQPQHF	TGTGCCAGCTCACCATTAAGGGTGGACAATCAGCCCCAGCATTTT
TRBV20-1	TRBJ2-4	many	.	CSARDLEGLAKNIQYF	TGCAGTGCTAGAGATTTAGAGGGGCTGGCCAAAAACATTCAGTACTTC
TRBV7-9	TRBJ1-1	.	.	CASSYSLGGTEAFF	TGTGCCAGCAGCTATTCCCTTGGGGGGACTGAAGCTTTCTTT
TRBV6-5	TRBJ2-3	.	TRBD1	CASSYSTGGWDTQYF	TGTGCCAGCAGTTACTCGACAGGGGGATGGGATACGCAGTATTTT
TRBV9	TRBJ2-1	.	.	CASSTLAPSSYNEQFF	TGTGCCAGCAGCACCTTAGCGCCAAGCTCCTACAATGAGCAGTTCTTC
TRBV4-2	TRBJ1-5	many	.	CASSQDKHSNQPQHF	TGTGCCAGCAGCCAAGATAAACATAGCAATCAGCCCCAGCATTTT
TRBV5-1	TRBJ1-2	many	.	CASSLGGTYGYTF	TGCGCCAGCAGCTTAGGCGGTACCTATGGCTACACCTTC
TRBV2	TRBJ2-1	many	.	CASSVSERGKQFF	TGTGCCAGCAGTGTGAGTGAGCGTGGGAAGCAGTTCTTC
TRBV5-1	TRBJ1-2	.	.	CASSWGMGYTF	TGCGCCAGCAGCTGGGGGATGGGGTACACCTTC
TRBV15	TRBJ1-1	.	.	CATSRDHRANTEAFF	TGTGCCACCAGCAGAGATCACAGGGCGAACACTGAAGCTTTCTTT
TRBV6-1	TRBJ1-3	many	.	CASTHGWQLQGNTIYF	TGTGCCAGCACCCACGGTTGGCAGTTGCAAGGAAACACCATATATTTT
TRBV7-9	TRBJ2-2	many	TRBD2	CASSSTSGRTGELFF	TGTGCCAGCAGCTCAACTAGCGGGAGAACCGGGGAGCTGTTTTTT
TRBV12-3/TRBV12-4	TRBJ2-7	.	TRBD2	CASSGSGRQTYEQYF	TGTGCCAGCAGTGGAAGCGGGAGGCAGACCTACGAGCAGTACTTC
TRBV7-6	TRBJ2-1	.	.	CASSPRAEASNEQFF	TGTGCCAGCAGCCCCCGAGCGGAGGCGTCCAATGAGCAGTTCTTC
TRBV9	TRBJ2-5	once	TRBD2	CASTPSGRGETQYF	TGTGCCAGCACCCCCAGCGGGAGAGGAGAGACCCAGTACTTC
TRBV6-4	TRBJ2-1	.	TRBD2	CASSPRGSRTSGRSHTPPIEQFF	TGTGCCAGCAGTCCGCGGGGTAGCCGGACTAGCGGGAGATCTCATACCCCACCCATTGAGCAGTTCTTC
TRBV5-1	TRBJ2-3	.	.	CASKPEGGAGTDTQYF	TGCGCCAGCAAACCAGAAGGGGGGGCGGGCACAGATACGCAGTATTTT
TRBV29-1	TRBJ2-7	few	.	CSVGGTNNSYEQYF	TGCAGCGTGGGGGGGACAAATAATTCCTACGAGCAGTACTTC
TRBV24-1	TRBJ2-1	few	.	CATSDPPVERQNNEQFF	TGTGCCACCAGTGATCCCCCCGTGGAGCGGCAAAACAATGAGCAGTTCTTC
TRBV20-1	TRBJ2-7	many	TRBD2	CSGGGSSYEQYF	TGCAGTGGGGGGGGAAGCTCCTACGAGCAGTACTTC
TRBV18	TRBJ2-5	.	.	CASSPRHGETQYF	TGTGCCAGCTCACCTCGTCACGGGGAGACCCAGTACTTC
TRBV7-6	TRBJ2-7	.	TRBD2	CASSLTSGDGNEQYF	TGTGCCAGCAGCTTGACTAGCGGAGACGGGAACGAGCAGTACTTC
TRBV11-2	TRBJ2-4	many	TRBD2	CASSLEGRGLAGIMRAKNIQYF	TGTGCCAGCAGCTTAGAGGGTCGGGGGCTAGCGGGAATTATGAGAGCCAAAAACATTCAGTACTTC
TRBV15	TRBJ1-4	.	TRBD1	CATRPRDRDREKLFF	TGTGCCACCAGGCCCCGGGACAGGGATAGGGAAAAACTGTTTTTT
TRBV20-1	TRBJ2-7	.	.	CSATISGQLYEQYF	TGCAGTGCTACCATTAGTGGACAGCTCTACGAGCAGTACTTC
TRBV4-3	TRBJ2-1	.	.	CASSQKMYGPFDNEQFF	TGCGCCAGCAGCCAGAAAATGTACGGCCCCTTTGACAATGAGCAGTTCTTC
TRBV15	TRBJ1-1	.	.	CATSRGGVGGNTEAFF	TGTGCCACCAGCAGGGGGGGGGTAGGAGGAAACACTGAAGCTTTCTTT
TRBV4-1	TRBJ1-1	.	.	CASSQDGWREAFF	TGCGCCAGCAGCCAAGATGGGTGGCGTGAAGCTTTCTTT
TRBV12-3/TRBV12-4	TRBJ1-5	.	.	CASSLRNTNQPQHF	TGTGCCAGCAGTTTACGGAATACCAATCAGCCCCAGCATTTT
TRBV12-3/TRBV12-4	TRBJ2-3	many	.	CASSPYLGAGTDTQYF	TGTGCCAGCAGTCCCTATTTGGGGGCTGGCACAGATACGCAGTATTTT
TRBV20-1	TRBJ2-3	.	.	CSASGTDGTDTQYF	TGCAGTGCTAGCGGGACTGATGGCACAGATACGCAGTATTTT
TRBV4-1	TRBJ2-7	.	TRBD1	CASSQDVGGRYEQYF	TGCGCCAGCAGCCAAGATGTAGGGGGCCGGTACGAGCAGTACTTC
TRBV3-1	TRBJ2-1	.	.	CASEGSSYNEQFF	TGTGCCAGCGAGGGGAGCTCCTACAATGAGCAGTTCTTC
TRBV7-3	TRBJ2-3	.	TRBD2	CASSLRGSSLAGEEDTQYF	TGTGCCAGCAGCTTAAGGGGGTCCTCGCTAGCGGGAGAGGAAGATACGCAGTATTTT
TRBV3-1	TRBJ2-7	.	TRBD2	CATCQDLIRTSGSVIHEQYF	TGTGCCACCTGCCAAGACCTCATCCGGACTAGCGGGAGTGTTATCCACGAGCAGTACTTC
TRBV27	TRBJ1-1	.	TRBD1	CASSPQTGVEAFF	TGTGCCAGCAGCCCTCAAACAGGGGTTGAAGCTTTCTTT